The clone carrying this T cell receptor beta chain was recorded at least ten times. Amplification targeted the TCR beta CDR3 regions, with RNA transcripts as the source material. Amplification began with first-round RT-PCR using HTBI primers, then second-round multiplex PCR was performed. TCRdb independently ran MiXCR on the multiplex PCR reads; one entry per CDR3 protein. There are just over 400,000 distinct CDR3 sequences in the sample; roughly 20% occur only once, and around 3% lies in the top ten. This record comes from a study of Graves' ophthalmopathy and Graves' hyperthyroidism. The source is a woman aged 18 to 35 with stable Graves' hyperthyroidism. Sample: peripheral blood.

The CDR3 DNA reads TGTGCCTGGAAGCTGGGGGCTAACGAGCAGTACTTC. Translated: CAWKLGANEQYF. This chain uses TRBV30 with TRBJ2-7; D may be TRBD1 (6 bases). V was cut by 4 bases and J by 5 bases, with 12 bases left in between. The CDR3 consists of 12 residues. The germline V gene has CDR1 GTSNPN and CDR2 SVGIG (reference sequence).